This T cell receptor (beta chain) was recovered during a study of Ad26.COV2.S vaccination and SARS-CoV-2 variants listed by TCRdb under 2021. About the investigation overall: Vaccine-arm donors came from COV1001, a multicentre, randomized, double-blind, placebo-controlled phase I-IIa trial of Ad26.COV2.S in healthy adults. Ad26.COV2.S was given intramuscularly at 5x10^10 or 1x10^11 viral particles, as a single shot or as two shots 56 days apart. Throughout the experiments and outcome assessment, investigators stayed blinded to trial group allocation. Sequencing of the TCRbeta repertoire served to evaluate the specificity and breadth of SARS-CoV-2-reactive T cell receptors following Ad26.COV2.S vaccination. Trial participants were randomized into five groups of five: low-dose or high-dose Ad26.COV2.S given once or twice, or placebo on both occasions. A total of roughly 30 samples were included in the TCR-sequenced set, comprising about 20 Ad26.COV2.S vaccine recipients, 5 placebo recipients and 8 SARS-CoV-2 convalescent individuals. Here is what the overall study found, with its caveats: Compared with placebo recipients, Ad26.COV2.S recipients showed higher spike-specific TCR breadth (P = 0.0014). Substantial breadth of spike-specific CD8+ and CD4+ T cell responses was reported after vaccination. The study was not powered for comparison of responses between vaccine doses or regimens. The authors noted that the TCR breadth and depth analyses may have underestimated total T cell responses. Vaccine and placebo recipients had comparable non-spike TCR breadth, which fits with the vaccine containing only spike.

As concerns this clone: It lacks a known antigen. No base-level quality is on record; no much larger clone is a single base apart.

The treatment or condition label, read with the paper, signifies: over 15 received Ad26.COV2.S at low or high dose, single or two shots; 5 received placebo; per-sample allocation not given. For vaccine and placebo recipients, repertoires were sequenced using samples collected on day 63 after the first injection. In Cohort 1b, around 25 adults aged 18-55 years were enrolled at a single site in Boston, USA, between 29 July and 7 August 2020. As a vaccine, Ad26.COV2.S was a replication-incompetent adenovirus type 26 vector that expressed a prefusion-stabilized SARS-CoV-2 spike protein derived from the original Wuhan strain. From its cysteine to its phenylalanine, the CDR3 spans 12 amino acids. Just CDR3 DNA is preserved here, 36 bases in frame from base 1. The V end loses 4 bases and the J end loses 10 bases, and a stretch of 13 bases separates them. The immunoSEQ Assay was used to sequence TCRbeta CDR3 regions. After extraction, genomic DNA underwent amplification by bias-controlled multiplex PCR, followed by high-throughput sequencing. In the authors' own workflow: To quantify the absolute abundance of every unique TCRbeta CDR3 region, sequences were collapsed and filtered. T cell fraction was estimated by normalization of TCRbeta template counts to usable DNA, with usable DNA being measured through amplification of reference genes present in all nucleated cells. Repertoire TCRs were annotated as SARS-CoV-2-specific when V gene, CDR3 amino acid sequence and J gene were exactly matched to a known reactive TCR set. The reference SARS-CoV-2 TCR set was derived from MIRA and filtered for enrichment in COVID-19-positive ImmuneCODE repertoires, a step that removed public or cross-reactive TCRs. Based on the MIRA antigens, annotated TCRs were further analysed at the level of specific ORF or position within ORF. Breadth was defined as annotated unique rearrangements over total unique productive rearrangements; depth was the summed frequency of those rearrangements. Two-sided Wilcoxon rank-sum tests were used to compare TCR breadth between groups. The clones in this table, taken by TCRdb from immuneACCESS, are in-frame only. Not every clone is retained; where verified, under half of the shortfall comes from an unresolved V gene, and the cause of the rest is unknown. V and J calls and clone size are given by that table; D and trimming were obtained from the DNA. The sample table records 300,000 to 400,000 clones; 86% of these occur just once. Less than 2% of the sample is in the top ten clones.

Specimen: peripheral blood, collected in a trial of Ad26.COV2.S vaccine versus placebo. Recombination joined TRBV12-3 or TRBV12-4 with TRBJ1-1, with no reliable assignment of the D segment. This clonotype was sampled from a person aged 18 to 65 who received the Ad26.COV2.S COVID-19 vaccine or a placebo. DNA sequence: TGTGCCAGCAGTTATCAGGCCCGGGGAGCTTTCTTT. This codes for CASSYQARGAFF.